This T cell receptor beta chain was documented in a study of cytomegalovirus exposure and HLA in healthy donors. The PCR had 60 Vbeta and 13 Jbeta primers. Generated by immunoSEQ multiplex PCR, the TCRdb table keeps only in-frame clones and is missing some. The table has around 110,000 clones, roughly four fifths seen once. To note about this clone: No antigen is known for it.

Study findings and constraints: In a later analysis, an Asian-associated ancestry cluster reportedly showed fewer N-insertions than the roughly 650-donor mean. Serostatus for CMV was the only available immune exposure information. Most sequenced TCRs were rare (though some public TCRs occurred in many donors).

Germline lookup yields CDR1 MNHEY and CDR2 SMNVEV (reference sequence). The CDR3 is made up of 16 amino acids. V lost 4 bases, J lost 10 bases, and 11 bases stayed unmatched. The sequence derives from a woman aged 18 to 35 in good health and CMV-seronegative. Sequenced: PBMCs. The genes are TRBV27 and TRBJ2-1, with 12 nucleotides matching TRBD2. The chain's CDR3 is CASSSGLAGLGSEQFF. In DNA, the CDR3 is TGTGCCAGCAGTTCCGGACTAGCGGGATTAGGTTCGGAGCAGTTCTTC.